These 19 T cell receptor beta chains share one sample of origin, sequenced in a study of blood T cell repertoires in COVID-19. Clones were sequenced by immunoSEQ multiplex PCR, and TCRdb holds only the in-frame ones, with some missing. The sample includes 250,000 to 350,000 clones, about 86% seen only once; the top ten take approximately 14%. The sequencing input was peripheral blood. The receptors derive from a person in their 70s with COVID-19, enrolled during active disease.

The genes are TRBV11-3 and TRBJ2-1; TRBD1 aligns across 8 bases. Trimming removed 1 base from V and 6 bases from J; junction bases left unmatched: 5. CDR3 length equals 15 residues. Germline CDR1 and CDR2: SGHNT and YENEEA. The CDR3 sequence is CASSLVGGQGNEQFF. CDR3 DNA sequence: TGTGCCAGCAGCTTAGTAGGTGGACAGGGCAATGAGCAGTTCTTC.

The V and J genes are TRBV6-6 and TRBJ2-7; tentatively, D is TRBD1 (8 bases). The CDR3 is 15 residues long. Per germline, CDR1 MNHNY and CDR2 SVGAGI (reference sequence). Trimming cost V 2 bases and J 4 bases, with 15 bases left between them. The CDR3: CASSYGTGGGYEQYF. The CDR3 nucleotides read TGTGCCAGCAGTTACGGAACAGGGGGAGGGTACGAGCAGTACTTC.

This chain uses TRBV9 with TRBJ2-7; the match to TRBD2 covers 14 bases. The V gene end was trimmed by 0 bases and the J gene end by 3 bases; junction bases not matched to a gene: 5. CDR1 is SGDLS and CDR2 is YYNGEE in the germline V gene. There are 17 residues in the CDR3. The CDR3 nucleotides read TGTGCCAGCAGCGTAGGACTAGCGGGAGGGTCCGGCTACGAGCAGTACTTC. Its translation is CASSVGLAGGSGYEQYF.

The CDR3 DNA is TGCGCCAGCAGCTTGGCGGACAGGGCTTTTTATAATTCACCCCTCCACTTT. It codes for CASSLADRAFYNSPLHF. The J gene is TRBJ1-6, the V gene TRBV5-1; TRBD1 matches at 8 bases. Germline CDR1 and CDR2: SGHRS and YFSETQ. CDR3 length: 17 residues. V lost 0 bases to trimming and J lost 4 bases; unmatched junction nucleotides: 6.

The genes are TRBV2 and TRBJ2-1, with 10 nucleotides matching TRBD1. There are 14 residues in the CDR3. The V gene's germline CDR1 is SNHLY and CDR2 FYNNEI. Trimming removed 5 bases from V and 6 bases from J; junction bases left unmatched: 4. The CDR3 spells CASSYGTGANEQFF. CDR3 DNA sequence: TGTGCCAGCAGTTACGGGACAGGGGCCAATGAGCAGTTCTTC.

The V gene is TRBV7-9, the J gene TRBJ1-4, with 11 bases aligning to TRBD1. From germline, CDR1 is SEHNR and CDR2 FQNEAQ (reference sequence). The CDR3 extends over 18 amino acids. V was clipped by 4 bases and J by 6 bases; unmatched bases: 13. The CDR3 DNA follows: TGTGCCAGCAGCTGGCCGGACAGGGGGCCCGGGGGGCATGAAAAACTGTTTTTT. This translates into CASSWPDRGPGGHEKLFF.

The chain links TRBV3-1 (or the pseudogene TRBV3-2) to TRBJ1-4; TRBD1 matches 8 bases. With 4 bases clipped from V and 3 bases from J, the junction kept 4 bases outside the gene matches. The CDR3 consists of 15 residues. In germline, CDR1 is LGHDT, CDR2 YNNKEL (reference sequence). The CDR3 DNA follows: TGTGCCAGCAGCCCGATGGACAGGGCTAATGAAAAACTGTTTTTT. Its translation: CASSPMDRANEKLFF.

The J gene is TRBJ2-7, the V gene TRBV5-4, with D possibly being TRBD1 (6 bases). The germline V gene has CDR1 SGHNT and CDR2 YYREEE (reference sequence). V lost 2 bases and J lost 7, with 13 bases in between. This CDR3 has 13 residues. This CDR3 reads CASSFVGAKEQYF. The CDR3, as DNA: TGTGCCAGCAGCTTTGTGGGGGCAAAAGAGCAGTACTTC.

The V call is TRBV20-1, the J call TRBJ2-2; TRBD1 agrees at 7 bases. The V gene's germline CDR1 is DFQATT and CDR2 SNEGSKA (reference sequence). The junction had 8 bases not matched to a gene; V was cut back by 7 bases and J by 6 bases. The CDR3 spans 13 residues. The CDR3 nucleotides are TGCAGTGGTAGTGTAACAGGGGCCGGGGAGCTGTTTTTT. This gives the protein CSGSVTGAGELFF.

The CDR3 DNA reads as TGTGCCAGCAGCCGTCGGGATCCCGGGGCCAACGTCCTGACTTTC. Its translation is CASSRRDPGANVLTF. The gene calls are TRBV5-8 and TRBJ2-6, with D possibly matching TRBD2 (5 bases). CDR1 is SGHTS and CDR2 is YDEGEE in the germline V gene. V was trimmed by 4 bases and J by 4 bases, leaving 12 bases between them. The length of the CDR3 is 15 residues.

V gene TRBV12-3 or TRBV12-4 combines with J gene TRBJ1-1; TRBD1 is a possible D gene (5 bases). The CDR3 has 13 residues. Trimming stripped 4 bases from V and 1 base from J, with 7 bases between. The CDR3 region has the DNA TGTGCCAGCAGTTCTCAGGGGAACACTGAAGCTTTCTTT. Protein sequence: CASSSQGNTEAFF.

The chain couples TRBV28 to TRBJ1-5, with 7 bases lining up with TRBD1. Germline-derived CDR1 and CDR2 are MDHEN and SYDVKM. The CDR3 runs 17 residues. Trimming removed 6 bases from V and 4 bases from J; junction bases left unmatched: 15. Here the CDR3 DNA reads TGTGCCAGCAGACTGGATTGGGGACAGCGTGAGAATCAGCCCCAGCATTTT. Translation gives CASRLDWGQRENQPQHF.

DNA for the CDR3: TGTGCCAGTAGTGGCGGACAGTTGGTTGGGACCCAGTACTTC. Its translation is CASSGGQLVGTQYF. V is TRBV19 and J is TRBJ2-5; D may be TRBD1 (6 bases). Trimming took 5 bases from V and 7 from J, leaving 17 bases between them. CDR1 is LNHDA and CDR2 is SQIVND in the germline V gene (reference sequence). The CDR3 sequence is 14 residues long.

This clone was recorded a few times. The chain carries TRBV9 and TRBJ1-6, with 9 positions matching TRBD1. CDR3 length: 14 amino acids. From germline, CDR1 is SGDLS and CDR2 YYNGEE. The J segment lost 10 bases and the V segment lost 1 base, leaving 3 bases of the junction unmatched. The CDR3 region is CASSVRQGGSPLHF. In DNA, the CDR3 is TGTGCCAGCAGCGTAAGACAGGGGGGCTCACCCCTCCACTTT.

The chain is built from TRBV7-8 and TRBJ2-2, with D perhaps TRBD1 (6 bases). The V and J ends lost 1 base and 7 bases respectively, with 16 bases between them. Germline V gene sequence: CDR1 SGHVS, CDR2 FQNEAQ. This CDR3 contains 16 residues. In DNA form, the CDR3 reads TGTGCCAGCAGCTTAGTCCAGGGGTGGTCTCTCGGGGAGCTGTTTTTT. This codes for CASSLVQGWSLGELFF.

The chain has TRBV5-1 and TRBJ2-3; 8 bases align to TRBD2. The ends lost 3 bases at V and 7 bases at J; junction bases unmatched: 7. CDR1 and CDR2 from the germline V gene are SGHRS and YFSETQ. The CDR3 length is 14 residues. The CDR3 region is CASSSPERGNTQYF. The CDR3 DNA reads as TGCGCCAGCAGCTCGCCAGAGCGGGGGAATACGCAGTATTTT.

The chain combines TRBV6-1 with TRBJ2-1; 9 nucleotides align to TRBD2. With 3 bases clipped from V and 8 bases from J, the junction kept 11 bases outside the gene matches. This CDR3 has 16 amino acids. Germline CDR1 is MNHNS and CDR2 is SASEGT. This chain's CDR3 is CASSERRIAGVHEQFF. The CDR3 DNA is TGTGCCAGCAGTGAGAGACGGATAGCGGGAGTACATGAGCAGTTCTTC.

This clone was seen once. The chain couples TRBV5-1 to TRBJ2-7, with D maybe TRBD1 (5 bases). V was pared by 5 bases and J by 6 bases, with 18 bases between. CDR1 and CDR2 (germline): SGHRS, YFSETQ. The CDR3 is 14 residues long. CDR3 protein: CASSLGDRWSEQYF. The CDR3 DNA is TGCGCCAGCAGTTTAGGGGATCGGTGGAGCGAGCAGTACTTC.

DNA for the CDR3: TGTGCCAGCAGTTTTACAGGGAACTACGAGCAGTACTTC. Translating it yields CASSFTGNYEQYF. The chain has TRBV27 and TRBJ2-7, with a possible D match to TRBD1 (6 bases). Per the germline V gene, CDR1 is MNHEY and CDR2 is SMNVEV (reference sequence). The CDR3 totals 13 residues. Trimming stripped 3 bases from V and 3 bases from J, with 9 bases between.